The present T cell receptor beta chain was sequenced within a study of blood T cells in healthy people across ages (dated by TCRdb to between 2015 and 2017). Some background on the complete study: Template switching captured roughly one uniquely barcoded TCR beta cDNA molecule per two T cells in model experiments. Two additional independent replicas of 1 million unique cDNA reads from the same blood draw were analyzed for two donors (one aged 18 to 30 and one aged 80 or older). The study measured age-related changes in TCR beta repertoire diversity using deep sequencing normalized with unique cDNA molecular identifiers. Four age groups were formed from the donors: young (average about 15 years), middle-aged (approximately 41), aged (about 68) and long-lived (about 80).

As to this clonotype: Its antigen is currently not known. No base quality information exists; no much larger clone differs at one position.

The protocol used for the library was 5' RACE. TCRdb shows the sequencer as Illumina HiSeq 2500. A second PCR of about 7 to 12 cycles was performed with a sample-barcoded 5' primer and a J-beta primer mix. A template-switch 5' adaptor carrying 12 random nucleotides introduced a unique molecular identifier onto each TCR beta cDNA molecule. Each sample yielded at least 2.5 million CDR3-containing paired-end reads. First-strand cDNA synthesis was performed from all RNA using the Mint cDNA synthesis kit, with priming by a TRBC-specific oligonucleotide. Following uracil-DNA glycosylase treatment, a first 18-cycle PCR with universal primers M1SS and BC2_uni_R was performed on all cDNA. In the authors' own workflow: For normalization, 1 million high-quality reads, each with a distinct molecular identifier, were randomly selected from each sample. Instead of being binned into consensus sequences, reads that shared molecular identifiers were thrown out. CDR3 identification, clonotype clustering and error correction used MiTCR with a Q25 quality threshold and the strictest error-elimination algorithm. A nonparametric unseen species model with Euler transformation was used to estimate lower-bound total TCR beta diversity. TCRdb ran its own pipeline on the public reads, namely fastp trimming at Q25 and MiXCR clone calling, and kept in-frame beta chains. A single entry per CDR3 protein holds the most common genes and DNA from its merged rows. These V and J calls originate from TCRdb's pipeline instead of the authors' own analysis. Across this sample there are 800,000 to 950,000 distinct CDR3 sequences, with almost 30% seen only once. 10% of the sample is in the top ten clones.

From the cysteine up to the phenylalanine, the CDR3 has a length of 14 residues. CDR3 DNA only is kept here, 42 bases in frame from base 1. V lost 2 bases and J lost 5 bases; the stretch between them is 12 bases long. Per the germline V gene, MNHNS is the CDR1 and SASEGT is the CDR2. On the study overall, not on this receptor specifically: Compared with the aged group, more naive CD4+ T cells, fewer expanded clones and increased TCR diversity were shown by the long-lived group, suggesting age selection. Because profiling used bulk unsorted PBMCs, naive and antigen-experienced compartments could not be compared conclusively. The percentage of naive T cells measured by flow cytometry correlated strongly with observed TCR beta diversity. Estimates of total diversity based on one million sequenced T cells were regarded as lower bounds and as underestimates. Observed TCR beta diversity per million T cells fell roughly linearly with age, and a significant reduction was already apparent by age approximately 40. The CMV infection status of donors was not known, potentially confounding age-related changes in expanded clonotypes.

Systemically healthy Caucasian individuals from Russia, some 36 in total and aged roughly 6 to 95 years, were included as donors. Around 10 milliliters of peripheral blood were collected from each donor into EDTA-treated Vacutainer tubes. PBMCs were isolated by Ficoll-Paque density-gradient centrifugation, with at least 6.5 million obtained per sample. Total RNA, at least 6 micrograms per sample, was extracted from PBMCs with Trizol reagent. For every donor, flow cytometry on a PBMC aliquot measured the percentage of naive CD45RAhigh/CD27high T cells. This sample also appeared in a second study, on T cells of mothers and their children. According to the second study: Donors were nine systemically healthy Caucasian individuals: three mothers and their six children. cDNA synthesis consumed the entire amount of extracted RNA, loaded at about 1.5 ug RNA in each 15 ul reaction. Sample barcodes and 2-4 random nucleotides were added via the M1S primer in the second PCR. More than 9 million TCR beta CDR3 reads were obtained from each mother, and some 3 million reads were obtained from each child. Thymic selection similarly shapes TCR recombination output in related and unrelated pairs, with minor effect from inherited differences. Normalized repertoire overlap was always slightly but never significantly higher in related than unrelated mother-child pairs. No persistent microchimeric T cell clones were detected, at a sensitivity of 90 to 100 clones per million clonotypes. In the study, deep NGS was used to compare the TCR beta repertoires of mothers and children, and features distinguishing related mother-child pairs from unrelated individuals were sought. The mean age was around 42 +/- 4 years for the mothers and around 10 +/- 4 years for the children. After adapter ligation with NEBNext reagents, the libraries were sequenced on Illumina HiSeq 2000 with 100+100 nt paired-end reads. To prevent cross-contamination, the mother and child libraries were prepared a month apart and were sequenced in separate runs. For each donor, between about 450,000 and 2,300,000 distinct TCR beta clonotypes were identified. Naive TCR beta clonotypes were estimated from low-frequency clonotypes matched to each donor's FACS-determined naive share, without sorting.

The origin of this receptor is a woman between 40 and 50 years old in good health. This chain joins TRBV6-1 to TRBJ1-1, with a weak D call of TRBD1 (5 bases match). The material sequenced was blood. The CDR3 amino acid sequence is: CASSEQGMITEAFF. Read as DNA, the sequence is TGTGCCAGCAGTGAACAGGGAATGATTACTGAAGCTTTCTTT.